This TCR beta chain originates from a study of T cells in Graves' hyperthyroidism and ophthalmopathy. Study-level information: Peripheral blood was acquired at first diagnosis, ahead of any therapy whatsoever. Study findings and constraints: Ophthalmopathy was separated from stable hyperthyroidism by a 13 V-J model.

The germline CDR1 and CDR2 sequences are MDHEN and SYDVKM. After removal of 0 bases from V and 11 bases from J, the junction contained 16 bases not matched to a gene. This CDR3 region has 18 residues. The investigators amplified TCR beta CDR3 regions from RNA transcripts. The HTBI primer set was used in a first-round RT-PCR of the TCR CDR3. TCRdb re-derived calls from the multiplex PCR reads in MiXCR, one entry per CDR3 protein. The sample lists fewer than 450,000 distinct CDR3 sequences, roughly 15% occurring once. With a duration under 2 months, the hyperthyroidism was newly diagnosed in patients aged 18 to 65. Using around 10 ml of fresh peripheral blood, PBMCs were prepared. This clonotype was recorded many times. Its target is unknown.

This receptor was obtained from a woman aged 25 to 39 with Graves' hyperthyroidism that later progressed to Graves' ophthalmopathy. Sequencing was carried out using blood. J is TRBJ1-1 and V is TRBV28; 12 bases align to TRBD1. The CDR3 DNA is TGTGCCAGCAGTTTATGGGGACAGGGGGCGCTTTCGAGCTTGGGGGCTTTCTTT. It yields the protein CASSLWGQGALSSLGAFF.